This TCR beta chain appears in the sequencing data of a study of control samples from healthy donors and cancer patients. Sequenced by immunoSEQ multiplex PCR; TCRdb stores in-frame clones only, minus some. The sample carries 390,000 or so clones, about 93% recorded once. A remark on this clone: At one of its ends the junction is not consistent with the germline gene, which may arise from a read error.

Germline assignment: CDR1 GTSNPN and CDR2 SVGIG (reference sequence). This CDR3 has 17 amino acids. The chain recombines TRBV30 with TRBJ1-1, with 7 bases lining up with TRBD1. The clonotype was recovered from a man aged 40-49 years with head and neck cancer. The sample was PBMCs. The CDR3 sequence: CAWSLGAGDSLNPEAFF. The CDR3 DNA reads TGTGCCTGGAGTCTGGGGGCAGGGGACAGTTTGAACCCTGAAGCTTTCTTT.